This T cell receptor beta chain was observed in a study of CD8 T cells in ankylosing spondylitis. Study results and limitations: Disease-linked clones displayed a CD8+ phenotype and appeared relatively rarely in peripheral blood. The clones that were linked to disease were reported to be significantly enriched in matched synovial fluid samples from ankylosing spondylitis patients. Ankylosing spondylitis blood appeared to carry a characteristic TCR beta motif of roughly eight highly homologous variants.

Trimming stripped 2 bases from V and 3 bases from J, with 13 bases between. The CDR3 runs 15 residues. Germline CDR1 is MNHEY and CDR2 is SVGAGI. Quantitative 5'-RACE with molecular barcodes produced the TCR beta libraries. MiXCR, run by TCRdb on the 5' RACE reads, gives a single entry per CDR3 protein. The sample shows some 250,000 distinct CDR3 sequences, more than 20% of them seen only once. The sample holds a few counts of this clonotype. Antigen specificity is unknown. J is TRBJ1-1 and V is TRBV6-5, with D possibly TRBD1 on 6 matching bases. The sequence was obtained from a male donor with ankylosing spondylitis or in good health (not recorded which). The sequenced sample consisted of blood, either unsorted or a sorted T cell fraction (not recorded which). CDR3 amino acids: CASSYLGARDTEAFF. CDR3 coding DNA: TGTGCCAGCAGTTACCTGGGGGCAAGGGACACTGAAGCTTTCTTT.